This section outlines one T cell receptor beta chain sequence together with its context. This clonotype showed up many times. This clone's antigen is unknown. Per-base qualities were not stored, and no clone one base away is much larger. These data belong to a study of neurological immune-mediated disorders (dated by TCRdb to the late 2010s). Regarding the complete study: Using UMI-based sequencing, the study compared peripheral blood TCR-beta repertoires from patients with HTLV-I-associated myelopathy (HAM/TSP), patients with multiple sclerosis, and healthy controls. The roughly 99 TCR-beta libraries covered PBMC samples along with longitudinal samples, technical triplicates, and paired sorted CD4+ and CD8+ T-cell subsets. Longitudinal HAM/TSP donors and healthy donors each had 3 time-points at intervals of about 3-45 months. The cohort included approximately 68 subjects: approximately 14 with HAM/TSP, some 35 with multiple sclerosis, and approximately 20 healthy controls. Study-level results and caveats: No identical CDR3 amino acid sequences were shared among expanded clones across subjects, suggesting private TCR-beta repertoires in all groups. TCR clonal expansion was greatest in HAM/TSP patients and smallest in MS patients, who ranked below even healthy controls.

The sample's time point label, in plain terms: longitudinal time-point 1 (baseline). Libraries from unsorted PBMCs were made from 2 million PBMCs kept in RNAlater at -80 degrees C until RNA extraction. Peripheral blood was subjected to Ficoll-Hypaque density gradient centrifugation to isolate PBMCs, which were then cryopreserved in liquid nitrogen. cDNA was synthesized by template-switch 5'RACE using a primer carrying a 10-nucleotide random unique molecular identifier by which each TCR transcript was tagged. Each sequencing run produced over 200 million TCR-beta sequences covering 15-18 subjects. The RNeasy kit was used to extract total RNA. TCR-beta VDJ regions were amplified with primers for the TCR constant region and the 5'RACE anchor, using the KAPA Real-time Library Amplification kit. A first PCR added sample indexes and Illumina adaptors, and a second PCR then raised library yield. After Ampure bead purification, the roughly 650 bp TCR product was size-selected on a 2% E-gel SizeSelection system. Before pooling, library quality was assessed on a Bioanalyzer, concentration was determined with Qubit, and library quantification was performed with the Kapa Library Quantification kit. An Illumina HiSeq 2500 sequenced the libraries paired-end 2 x 150 bp. To increase sequence diversity, roughly 24-32% phiX was spiked into each library pool. Turning to the authors' computational methods: Quality-filtered reads were processed with the UMI-based MiGEC pipeline, and over 85% of raw TCR sequences were removed by the MiGEC pipeline during error correction. VDJ genes were aligned to IMGT germline references, and clonotypes were defined by unique CDR3 amino acid sequence plus V-J genes. Clonal expansion, Shannon diversity and CDR3 relatedness were evaluated with VDJtools (CalcPairwiseDistances, ClusterSamples), while phylogenetic trees were built in CLCbio workbench. A clone was classed as expanded if it had 8 or more unique UMIs, a cutoff based on coefficient-of-variation modelling across technical triplicates. TCRdb ran its own pipeline on the public reads, namely fastp trimming at Q25 and MiXCR clone calling, and kept in-frame beta chains. Here each entry gathers all rows of one CDR3 protein and keeps the most common genes and DNA. TCRdb's processing, not the authors' own work, is the source of the V and J calls. This sample gives 55,000 to 80,000 distinct CDR3 sequences in total; 12% to 15% of them show up just once. The ten largest clones represent roughly 4.5% of the sample.

CDR1 is given as MNHEY and CDR2 as SMNVEV, both from the germline V gene (reference sequence). Including the terminal cysteine and phenylalanine, the CDR3 comprises 15 residues. CDR3 DNA only is kept here, 45 bases in frame from base 1. Trimming leaves V shorter by 0 bases and J shorter by 3 bases, with the junction holding 4 bases beyond the gene matches. The sequenced sample consisted of PBMCs. The sequence was obtained from a female donor with HTLV-1-associated myelopathy (HAM/TSP). Recombination connected TRBV27 to TRBJ2-7; TRBD1 agrees with 8 junctional bases. The sequenced DNA: TGTGCCAGCAGTTTATCACTTGGACAGGGCTACGAGCAGTACTTC. It encodes CASSLSLGQGYEQYF.